Following are 14 T cell receptor beta chains from one sample sequenced in a study of long-term antiretroviral therapy in people with HIV. The immunoSEQ assay was v3.0, run at survey level. Profiled with immunoSEQ multiplex PCR; TCRdb holds only in-frame clones, not every one. The sample yields 20,000 to 25,000 clones, 70% to 90% seen once. The starting material was unsorted PBMCs, obtained around 4 years after starting antiretroviral therapy. Every receptor here comes from a young man with HIV.

The chain uses TRBV7-9 and TRBJ1-3; a weak D match, TRBD1 (6 bases). In germline, CDR1 is SEHNR, CDR2 FQNEAQ (reference sequence). There are 16 residues in the CDR3. V shed 1 base and J shed 5 bases, with 15 bases lying between them. The CDR3 sequence: CASSLERGDTRNTIYF. For the CDR3, the DNA is TGTGCCAGCAGCTTAGAGCGTGGGGACACTAGAAACACCATATATTTT.

The J gene is TRBJ1-2, the V gene TRBV4-1; possible D gene TRBD1, 5 bases. Germline CDR1 reads MGHRA; CDR2 reads YSYEKL. The CDR3 runs 16 residues. The V gene lost 3 bases and the J gene lost 2 bases, with 16 bases spanning the gap. CDR3 nucleotide sequence: TGCGCCAGCAGCCACCCGACAGTATTTCAAAACTATGGCTACACCTTC. Translating gives CASSHPTVFQNYGYTF.

The sample holds a few counts of this clone. The genes are TRBV15 and TRBJ1-2; TRBD1 matches at 8 bases. The CDR3 consists of 13 residues. V gave up 6 bases and J gave up 8 bases; unmatched junction bases: 8. The germline CDR1 and CDR2 sequences are LNHNV and YYDKDF (reference sequence). Written as DNA, the CDR3 is TGTGCCACCAGGGCGACAGGGGACGGAGGCTACACCTTC. It yields the protein CATRATGDGGYTF.

This clone occurred a few times. The chain couples TRBV25-1 to TRBJ2-2, with 7 bases aligning to TRBD1. The V gene end was trimmed by 3 bases and the J gene end by 3 bases; junction bases not matched to a gene: 1. The CDR3 runs 14 residues. Germline CDR1 and CDR2: MGHDK and SYGVNS. DNA for the CDR3: TGTGCCAGCAGTGATGGACAGGACACCGGGGAGCTGTTTTTT. This codes for CASSDGQDTGELFF.

The chain recombines TRBV7-3 with TRBJ1-1; D unresolved. The CDR3 length is 14 residues. V was cut by 1 base and J by 0 bases, with 6 bases left in between. Per the germline V gene, CDR1 is SGHTA and CDR2 is FQGTGA. CDR3 coding DNA: TGTGCCAGCAGCTTAAGTGGGCTGAACACTGAAGCTTTCTTT. It translates to CASSLSGLNTEAFF.

This clone was observed a handful of times. The gene calls are TRBV4-1 and TRBJ2-2, with 7 bases that match TRBD2. Germline V gene sequence: CDR1 MGHRA, CDR2 YSYEKL. This CDR3 is 15 amino acids long. The ends lost 1 base at V and 7 bases at J; junction bases unmatched: 6. The DNA for the CDR3 is TGCGCCAGCAGCCAAGGCCTAGCGGTCGGCGGGGAGCTGTTTTTT. As protein: CASSQGLAVGGELFF.

The genes are TRBV10-2 and TRBJ1-4; D is perhaps TRBD1 (5 bases). There are 14 residues in the CDR3. Germline loops: CDR1 WSHSY, CDR2 SAAADI. V dropped 3 bases and J dropped 11 bases, with 16 bases sitting between them. CDR3 in amino acids: CASSDNEGWGKLFF. CDR3 sequence (DNA): TGCGCCAGCAGTGATAATGAAGGGTGGGGGAAACTGTTTTTT.

The J gene is TRBJ1-5, the V gene TRBV5-6; TRBD1 aligns across 8 bases. Looked up from germline, CDR1 is SGHDT and CDR2 is YYEEEE. The CDR3 is 16 residues long. V was clipped by 2 bases and J by 4 bases; unmatched bases: 8. CDR3 nucleotide sequence: TGTGCCAGCAGCTTTTGGACAGGGACTTTTAATCAGCCCCAGCATTTT. Residues: CASSFWTGTFNQPQHF.

The chain carries TRBV5-6 and TRBJ2-3; 8 bases are shared with TRBD1. The CDR3 consists of 18 residues. The trim removed 3 bases at V and 3 bases at J, leaving 15 bases unmatched. Germline lookup yields CDR1 SGHDT and CDR2 YYEEEE. The CDR3 reads CASSSDDVGQGQTDTQYF. The CDR3 DNA is TGTGCCAGCAGCTCCGATGACGTAGGACAGGGCCAAACAGATACGCAGTATTTT.

This chain uses TRBV4-1 with TRBJ1-5, with D possibly matching TRBD1 (5 bases). V shed 4 bases and J shed 5 bases, with 9 bases lying between them. This CDR3 is built from 13 residues. Per the germline V gene, CDR1 is MGHRA and CDR2 is YSYEKL. The CDR3: CASSPGSDQPQHF. The DNA for the CDR3 is TGCGCCAGCAGCCCAGGGTCAGATCAGCCCCAGCATTTT.

V usage is TRBV5-1 and J usage is TRBJ2-1; perhaps TRBD1 as D (5 bases). The V end was cut by 2 bases, the J end by 5 bases, with 11 bases between. Germline V gives CDR1 SGHRS, CDR2 YFSETQ. The CDR3 is 14 amino acids. The CDR3 DNA reads as TGCGCCAGCAGCTTACAAGGGGAAGACAATGAGCAGTTCTTC. Encoded protein: CASSLQGEDNEQFF.

The rearrangement uses TRBV5-1 and TRBJ2-5; D could derive from TRBD1 or TRBD2 (5 bases each). CDR3 size: 15 residues. The germline CDR1 and CDR2 sequences are SGHRS and YFSETQ. Between the trimmed V and J ends, which lost 0 bases and 4 bases, there was a span of 13 bases. CDR3 loop: CASSLARGAAETQYF. CDR3 DNA: TGCGCCAGCAGCTTGGCCCGAGGGGCCGCAGAGACCCAGTACTTC.

The chain links TRBV5-1 to TRBJ2-2; D call uncertain. V shed 7 bases and J shed 4 bases, with 8 bases lying between them. CDR3 length: 12 residues. Germline values: CDR1 SGHRS, CDR2 YFSETQ. CDR3 protein: CASLLFTGELFF. CDR3 nucleotide sequence: TGCGCCAGCCTACTCTTCACCGGGGAGCTGTTTTTT.

This clone was observed once. The chain recombines TRBV6-1 with TRBJ2-5; either TRBD1 or TRBD2 may fit D (7 bases each). Germline V CDR1 and CDR2: MNHNS, SASEGT. Trimming removed 5 bases at V and 3 bases at J, with 10 bases between. The CDR3 runs 13 residues. CDR3: CASSSGGEETQYF. CDR3 DNA sequence: TGTGCCAGCAGTTCAGGGGGGGAAGAGACCCAGTACTTC.